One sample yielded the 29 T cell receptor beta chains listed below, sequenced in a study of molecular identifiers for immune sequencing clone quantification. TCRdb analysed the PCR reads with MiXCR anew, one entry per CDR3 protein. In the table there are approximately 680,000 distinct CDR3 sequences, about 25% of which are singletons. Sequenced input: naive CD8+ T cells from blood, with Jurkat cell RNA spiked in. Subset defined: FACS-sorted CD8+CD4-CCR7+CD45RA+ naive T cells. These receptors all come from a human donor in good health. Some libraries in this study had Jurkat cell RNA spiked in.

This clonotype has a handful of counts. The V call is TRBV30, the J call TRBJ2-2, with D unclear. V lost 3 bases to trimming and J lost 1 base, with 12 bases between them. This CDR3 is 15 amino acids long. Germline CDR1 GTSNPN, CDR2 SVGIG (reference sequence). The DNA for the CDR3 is TGTGCCTGGAGCGACGGAAGCCTGAACACCGGGGAGCTGTTTTTT. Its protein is CAWSDGSLNTGELFF.

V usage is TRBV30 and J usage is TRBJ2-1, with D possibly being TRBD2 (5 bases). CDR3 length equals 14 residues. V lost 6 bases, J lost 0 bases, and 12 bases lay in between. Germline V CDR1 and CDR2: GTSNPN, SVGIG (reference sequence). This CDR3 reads CACGAESSYNEQFF. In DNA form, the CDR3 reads TGTGCCTGTGGAGCGGAGAGCTCCTACAATGAGCAGTTCTTC. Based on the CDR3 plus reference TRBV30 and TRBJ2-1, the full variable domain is SQTIHQWPATLVQPVGSPLSLECTVEGTSNPNLYWYRQAAGRGLQLLFYSVGIGQISSEVPQNLSASRPQDRQFILSSKKLLLSDSGFYLCACGAESSYNEQFFGPGTRLTVL.

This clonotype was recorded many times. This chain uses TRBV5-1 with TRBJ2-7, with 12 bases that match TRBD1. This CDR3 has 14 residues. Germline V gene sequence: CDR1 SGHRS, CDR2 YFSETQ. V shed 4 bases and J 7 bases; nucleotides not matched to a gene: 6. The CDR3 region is CASSLGQGAHEQYF. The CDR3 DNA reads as TGCGCCAGCAGCCTGGGACAGGGGGCGCATGAGCAGTACTTC.

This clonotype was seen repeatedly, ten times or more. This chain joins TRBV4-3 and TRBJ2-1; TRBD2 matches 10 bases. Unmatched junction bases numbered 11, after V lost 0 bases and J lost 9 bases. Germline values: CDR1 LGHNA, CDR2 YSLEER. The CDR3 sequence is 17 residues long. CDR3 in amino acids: CASSQDWLAGDSGEQFF. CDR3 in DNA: TGCGCCAGCAGCCAAGATTGGCTAGCGGGAGACTCGGGTGAGCAGTTCTTC.

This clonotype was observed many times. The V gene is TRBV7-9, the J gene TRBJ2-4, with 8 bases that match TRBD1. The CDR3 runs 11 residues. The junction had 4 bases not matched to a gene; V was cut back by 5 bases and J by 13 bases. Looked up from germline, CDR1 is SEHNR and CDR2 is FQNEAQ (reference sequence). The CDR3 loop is CASSPGGKQYF. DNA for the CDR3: TGTGCCAGCAGCCCAGGGGGCAAACAGTACTTC.

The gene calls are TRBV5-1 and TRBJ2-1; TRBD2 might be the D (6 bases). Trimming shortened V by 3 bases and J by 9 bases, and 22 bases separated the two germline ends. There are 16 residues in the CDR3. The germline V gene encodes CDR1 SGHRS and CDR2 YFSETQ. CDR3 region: CASSSPTSSGSSEQFF. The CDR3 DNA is TGCGCCAGCAGCTCGCCAACTAGCAGTGGATCGAGTGAGCAGTTCTTC.

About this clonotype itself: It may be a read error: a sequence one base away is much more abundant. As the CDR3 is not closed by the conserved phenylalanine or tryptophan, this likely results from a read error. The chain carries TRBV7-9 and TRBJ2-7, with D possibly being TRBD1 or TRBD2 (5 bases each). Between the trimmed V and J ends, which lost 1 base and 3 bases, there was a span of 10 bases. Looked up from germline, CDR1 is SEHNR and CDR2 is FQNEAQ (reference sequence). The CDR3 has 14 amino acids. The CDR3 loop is CASSLGGAGYEQYL. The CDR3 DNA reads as TGTGCCAGCAGCTTAGGAGGGGCAGGCTACGAGCAGTACCTC.

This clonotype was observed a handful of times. The CDR3 is CASSLTGPLYTEAFF. The CDR3 nucleotides are TGTGCCAGCAGTTTGACAGGGCCGTTGTACACTGAAGCTTTCTTT. V usage is TRBV27 and J usage is TRBJ1-1; 7 bases map to TRBD1. Trimming removed 3 bases from V and 3 bases from J; junction bases left unmatched: 7. The CDR3 has 15 amino acids. Looked up from germline, CDR1 is MNHEY and CDR2 is SMNVEV (reference sequence).

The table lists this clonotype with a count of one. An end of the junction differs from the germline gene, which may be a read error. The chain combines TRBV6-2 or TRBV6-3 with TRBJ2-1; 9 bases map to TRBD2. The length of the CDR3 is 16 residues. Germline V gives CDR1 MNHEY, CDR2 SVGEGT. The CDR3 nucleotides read TGTGCCAGCAGTTACCTGGTGGGGCTAGCGGGACTTGAGCAGCTCTTC. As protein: CASSYLVGLAGLEQLF.

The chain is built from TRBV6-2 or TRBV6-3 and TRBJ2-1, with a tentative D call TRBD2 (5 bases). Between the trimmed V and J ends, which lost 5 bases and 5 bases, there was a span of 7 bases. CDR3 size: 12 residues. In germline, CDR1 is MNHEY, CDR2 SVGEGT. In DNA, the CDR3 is TGTGCCAGCAGTGGACTGAACAATGAGCAGTTCTTC. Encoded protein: CASSGLNNEQFF.

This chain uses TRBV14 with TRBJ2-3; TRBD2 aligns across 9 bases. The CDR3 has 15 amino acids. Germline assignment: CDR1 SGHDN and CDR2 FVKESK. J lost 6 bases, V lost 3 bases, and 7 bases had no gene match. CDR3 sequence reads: CASSHVSGGRDTQYF. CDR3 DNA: TGTGCCAGCAGCCATGTTAGCGGGGGAAGGGATACGCAGTATTTT. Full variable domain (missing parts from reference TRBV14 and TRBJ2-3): EAGVTQFPSHSVIEKGQTVTLRCDPISGHDNLYWYRRVMGKEIKFLLHFVKESKQDESGMPNNRFLAERTGGTYSTLKVQPAELEDSGVYFCASSHVSGGRDTQYFGPGTRLTVL.

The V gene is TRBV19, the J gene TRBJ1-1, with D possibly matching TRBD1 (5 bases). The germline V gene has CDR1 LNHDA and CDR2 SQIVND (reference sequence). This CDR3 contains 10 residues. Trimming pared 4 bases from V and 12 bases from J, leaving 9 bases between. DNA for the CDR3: TGTGCCAGTAGTAGCAGGGAATCTTTCTTT. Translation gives CASSSRESFF.

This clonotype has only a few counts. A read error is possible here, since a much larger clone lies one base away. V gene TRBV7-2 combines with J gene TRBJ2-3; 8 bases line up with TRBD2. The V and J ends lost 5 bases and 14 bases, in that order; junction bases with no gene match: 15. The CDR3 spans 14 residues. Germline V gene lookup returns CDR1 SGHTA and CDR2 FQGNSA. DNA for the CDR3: TGTGCCAGCAGCCAGCTTAGCCCGGGGGGGCCGGGGTATTTT. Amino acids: CASSQLSPGGPGYF.

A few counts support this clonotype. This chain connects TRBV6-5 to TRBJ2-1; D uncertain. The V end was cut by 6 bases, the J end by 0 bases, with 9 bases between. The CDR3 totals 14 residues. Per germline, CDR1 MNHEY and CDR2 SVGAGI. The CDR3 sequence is CASRVQSSYNEQFF. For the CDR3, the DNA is TGTGCCAGCAGGGTACAGAGCTCCTACAATGAGCAGTTCTTC.

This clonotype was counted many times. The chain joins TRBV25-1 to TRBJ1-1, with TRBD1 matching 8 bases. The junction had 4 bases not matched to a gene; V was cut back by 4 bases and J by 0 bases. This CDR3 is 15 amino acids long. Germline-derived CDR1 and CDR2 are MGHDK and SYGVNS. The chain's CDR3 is CASSVGTGMNTEAFF. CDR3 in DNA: TGTGCCAGCAGTGTAGGGACAGGAATGAACACTGAAGCTTTCTTT. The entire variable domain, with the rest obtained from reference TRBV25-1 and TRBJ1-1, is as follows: EADIYQTPRYLVIGTGKKITLECSQTMGHDKMYWYQQDPGMELHLIHYSYGVNSTEKGDLSSESTVSRIRTEHFPLTLESARPSHTSQYLCASSVGTGMNTEAFFGQGTRLTVV.

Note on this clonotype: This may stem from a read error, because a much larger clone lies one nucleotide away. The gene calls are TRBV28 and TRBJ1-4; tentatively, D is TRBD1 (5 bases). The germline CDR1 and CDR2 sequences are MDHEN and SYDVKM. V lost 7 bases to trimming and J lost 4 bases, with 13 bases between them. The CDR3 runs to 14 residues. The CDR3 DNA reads TGTGCCAGCACCTTCCGGGGGAGTAATGAAAAACTGTTTTTT. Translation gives CASTFRGSNEKLFF. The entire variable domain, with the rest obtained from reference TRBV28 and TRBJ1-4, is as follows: DVKVTQSSRYLVKRTGEKVFLECVQDMDHENMFWYRQDPGLGLRLIYFSYDVKMKEKGDIPEGYSVSREKKERFSLILESASTNQTSMYLCASTFRGSNEKLFFGSGTQLSVL.

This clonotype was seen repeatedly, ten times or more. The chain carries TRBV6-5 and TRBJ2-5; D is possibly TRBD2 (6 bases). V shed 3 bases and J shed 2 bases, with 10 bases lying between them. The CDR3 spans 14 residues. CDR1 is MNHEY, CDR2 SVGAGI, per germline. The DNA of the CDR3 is TGTGCCAGCAGTTATTGGGGGGAACAAGAGACCCAGTACTTC. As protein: CASSYWGEQETQYF.

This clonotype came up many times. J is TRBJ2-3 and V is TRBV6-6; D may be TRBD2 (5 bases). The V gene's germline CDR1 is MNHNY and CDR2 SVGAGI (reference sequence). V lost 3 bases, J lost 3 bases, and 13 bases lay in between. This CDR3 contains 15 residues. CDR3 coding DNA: TGTGCCAGCAGTTATAATCAGGACTTGACAGATACGCAGTATTTT. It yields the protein CASSYNQDLTDTQYF.

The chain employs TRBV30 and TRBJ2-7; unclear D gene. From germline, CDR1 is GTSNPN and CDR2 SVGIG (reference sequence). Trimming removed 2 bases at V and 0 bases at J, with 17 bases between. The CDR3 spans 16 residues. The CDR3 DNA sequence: TGTGCCTGGAGTCACCCCCCAAGCGTCGTCTCCTACGAGCAGTACTTC. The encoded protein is CAWSHPPSVVSYEQYF.

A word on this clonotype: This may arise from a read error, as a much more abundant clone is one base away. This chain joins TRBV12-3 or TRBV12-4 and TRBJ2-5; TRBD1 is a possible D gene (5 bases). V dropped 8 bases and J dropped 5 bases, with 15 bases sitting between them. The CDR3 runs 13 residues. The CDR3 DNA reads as TGTGCCAGCGGGGCCCGGATGTGGGAGACCCAGTACTTC. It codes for CASGARMWETQYF.

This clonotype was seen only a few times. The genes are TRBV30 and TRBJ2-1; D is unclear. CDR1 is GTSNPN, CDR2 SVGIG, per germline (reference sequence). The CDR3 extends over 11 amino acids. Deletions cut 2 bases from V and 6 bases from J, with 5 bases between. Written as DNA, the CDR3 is TGTGCCTGGAGTCTGAGCAATGAGCAGTTCTTC. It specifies CAWSLSNEQFF.

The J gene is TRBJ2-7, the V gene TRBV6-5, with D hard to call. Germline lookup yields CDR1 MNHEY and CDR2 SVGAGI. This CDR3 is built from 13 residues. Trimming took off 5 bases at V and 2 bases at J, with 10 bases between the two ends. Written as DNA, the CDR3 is TGTGCCAGCAGTCCAAACGATGCCTACGAGCAGTACTTC. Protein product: CASSPNDAYEQYF.

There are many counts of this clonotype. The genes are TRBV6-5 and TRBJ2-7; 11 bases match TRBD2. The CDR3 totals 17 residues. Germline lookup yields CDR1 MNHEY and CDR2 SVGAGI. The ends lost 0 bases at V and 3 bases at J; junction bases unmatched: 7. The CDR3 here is CASSYSHSGRACYEQYF. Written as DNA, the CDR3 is TGTGCCAGCAGTTACTCCCATAGCGGGAGGGCCTGCTACGAGCAGTACTTC.

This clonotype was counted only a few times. The CDR3 loop reads CASSAGGDGYTF. The CDR3 DNA reads TGTGCCAGCAGTGCAGGGGGCGATGGCTACACCTTC. The V gene is TRBV6-1, the J gene TRBJ1-2; TRBD1 aligns across 8 bases. This CDR3 comprises 12 residues. Germline V lookup: CDR1 MNHNS, CDR2 SASEGT. With 4 bases clipped from V and 6 bases from J, the junction kept 1 base outside the gene matches.

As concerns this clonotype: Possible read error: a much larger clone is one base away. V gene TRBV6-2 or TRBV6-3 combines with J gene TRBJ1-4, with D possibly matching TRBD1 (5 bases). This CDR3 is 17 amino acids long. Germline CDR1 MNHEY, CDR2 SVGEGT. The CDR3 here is CASRPPGTAATNEKLSF. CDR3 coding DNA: TGTGCCAGCAGACCGCCCGGGACGGCTGCAACTAATGAAAAACTGTCTTTT.

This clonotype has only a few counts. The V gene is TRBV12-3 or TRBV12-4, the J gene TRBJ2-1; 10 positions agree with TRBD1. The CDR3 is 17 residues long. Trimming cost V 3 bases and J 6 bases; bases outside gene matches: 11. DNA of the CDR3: TGTGCCAGCAGTTTCGGACAGGGGGAGGGAAGGGGCAATGAGCAGTTCTTC. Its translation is CASSFGQGEGRGNEQFF.

The CDR3: CASTKTGVDYNEQFF. The CDR3 DNA sequence: TGTGCCAGCACCAAGACAGGGGTGGACTACAATGAGCAGTTCTTC. V usage is TRBV7-9 and J usage is TRBJ2-1; 8 nucleotides line up with TRBD1. This CDR3 region has 15 residues. The junction had 8 bases not matched to a gene; V was cut back by 7 bases and J by 3 bases. The V gene's germline CDR1 is SEHNR and CDR2 FQNEAQ (reference sequence).

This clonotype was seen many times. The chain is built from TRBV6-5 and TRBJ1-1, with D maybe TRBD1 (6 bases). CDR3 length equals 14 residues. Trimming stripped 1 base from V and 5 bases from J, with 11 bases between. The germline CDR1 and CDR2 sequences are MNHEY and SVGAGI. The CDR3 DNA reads TGTGCCAGCAGTTACTACACGACAGGTACTGAAGCTTTCTTT. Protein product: CASSYYTTGTEAFF.

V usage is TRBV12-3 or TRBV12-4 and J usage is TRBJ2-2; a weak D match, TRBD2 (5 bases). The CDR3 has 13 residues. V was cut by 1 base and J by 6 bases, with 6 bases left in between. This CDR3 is CASSLDGAGELFF. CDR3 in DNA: TGTGCCAGCAGTTTAGACGGGGCCGGGGAGCTGTTTTTT.